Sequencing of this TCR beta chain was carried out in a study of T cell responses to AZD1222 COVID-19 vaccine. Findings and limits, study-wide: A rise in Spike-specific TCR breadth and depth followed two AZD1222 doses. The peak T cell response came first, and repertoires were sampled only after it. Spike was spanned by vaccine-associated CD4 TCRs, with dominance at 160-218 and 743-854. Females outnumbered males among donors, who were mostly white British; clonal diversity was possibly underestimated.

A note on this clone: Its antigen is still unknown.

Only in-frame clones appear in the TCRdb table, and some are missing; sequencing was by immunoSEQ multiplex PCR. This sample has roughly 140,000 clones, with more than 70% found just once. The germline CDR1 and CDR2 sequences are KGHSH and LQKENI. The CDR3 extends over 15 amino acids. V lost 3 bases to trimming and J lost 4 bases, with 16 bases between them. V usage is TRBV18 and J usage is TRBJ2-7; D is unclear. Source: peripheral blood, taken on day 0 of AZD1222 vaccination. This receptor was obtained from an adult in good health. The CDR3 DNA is TGTGCCAGCTCACCCGACCCTACCTACGAGTACGAGCAGTACTTC. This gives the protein CASSPDPTYEYEQYF.